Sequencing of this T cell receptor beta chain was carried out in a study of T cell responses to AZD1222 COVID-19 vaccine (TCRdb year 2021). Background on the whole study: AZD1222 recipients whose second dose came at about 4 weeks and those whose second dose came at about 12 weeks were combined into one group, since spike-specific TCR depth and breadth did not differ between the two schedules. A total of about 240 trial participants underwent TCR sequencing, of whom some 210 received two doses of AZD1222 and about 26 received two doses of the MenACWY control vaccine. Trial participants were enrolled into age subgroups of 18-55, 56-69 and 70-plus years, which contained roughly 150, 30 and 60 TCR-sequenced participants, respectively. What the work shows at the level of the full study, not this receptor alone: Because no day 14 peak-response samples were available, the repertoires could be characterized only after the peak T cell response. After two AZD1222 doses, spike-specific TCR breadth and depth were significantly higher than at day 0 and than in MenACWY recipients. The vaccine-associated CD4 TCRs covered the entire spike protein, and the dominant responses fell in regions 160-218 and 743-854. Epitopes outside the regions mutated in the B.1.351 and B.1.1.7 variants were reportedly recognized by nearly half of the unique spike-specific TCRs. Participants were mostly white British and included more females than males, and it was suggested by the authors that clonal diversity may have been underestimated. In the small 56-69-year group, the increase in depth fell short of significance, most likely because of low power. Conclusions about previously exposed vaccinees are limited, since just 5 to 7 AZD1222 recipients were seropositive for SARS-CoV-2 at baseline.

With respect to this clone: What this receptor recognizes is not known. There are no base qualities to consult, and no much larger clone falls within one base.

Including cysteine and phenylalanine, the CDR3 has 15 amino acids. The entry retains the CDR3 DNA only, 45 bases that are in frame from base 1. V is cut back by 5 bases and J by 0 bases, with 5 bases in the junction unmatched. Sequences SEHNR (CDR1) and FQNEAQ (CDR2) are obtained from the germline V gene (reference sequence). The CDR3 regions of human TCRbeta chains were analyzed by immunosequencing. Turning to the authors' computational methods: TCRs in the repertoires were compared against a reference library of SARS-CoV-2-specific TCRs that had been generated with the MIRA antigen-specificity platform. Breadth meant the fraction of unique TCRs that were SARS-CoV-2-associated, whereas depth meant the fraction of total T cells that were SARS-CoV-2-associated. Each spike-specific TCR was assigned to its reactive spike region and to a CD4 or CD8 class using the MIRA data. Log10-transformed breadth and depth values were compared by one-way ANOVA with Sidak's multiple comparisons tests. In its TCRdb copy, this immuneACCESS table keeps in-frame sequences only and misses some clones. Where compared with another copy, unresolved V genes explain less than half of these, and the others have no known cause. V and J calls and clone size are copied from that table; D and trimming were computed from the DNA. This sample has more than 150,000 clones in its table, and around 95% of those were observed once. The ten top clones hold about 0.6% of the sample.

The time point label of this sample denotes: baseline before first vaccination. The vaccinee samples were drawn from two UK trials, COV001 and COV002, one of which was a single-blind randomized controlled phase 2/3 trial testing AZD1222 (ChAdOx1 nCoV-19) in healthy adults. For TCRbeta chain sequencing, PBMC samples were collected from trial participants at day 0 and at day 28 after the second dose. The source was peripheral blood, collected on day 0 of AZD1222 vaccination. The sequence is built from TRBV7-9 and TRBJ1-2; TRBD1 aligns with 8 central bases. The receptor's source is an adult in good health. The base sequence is TGTGCCAGCAGCCCCCGGACAGGGCCTAACTATGGCTACACCTTC. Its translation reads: CASSPRTGPNYGYTF.